Below are 21 T cell receptor beta chains sequenced from a single sample in a study of T cell clonality in common variable immunodeficiency. Profiled with immunoSEQ multiplex PCR; TCRdb holds only in-frame clones, not every one. Found here are over 55,000 clones, no singletons; the ten largest cover more than 1.5%. Sequencing was performed on peripheral blood mononuclear cells. All receptors derive from a person aged 18-70 years in good health.

The sample holds many counts of this clone. The sequenced fragment ends 3 residues before the CDR3 boundary, so the rest is inferred from the germline J gene. This chain connects TRBV29-1 to TRBJ1-3, with D possibly matching TRBD1 (5 bases). The CDR3 is 13 residues long. With 6 bases removed from V and 3 bases from J, the gap between germline ends came to 12 bases. Germline CDR1 reads SQVTM; CDR2 reads ANQGSEA. CDR3 sequence reads: CSVRTTGGNTIYF. The CDR3 DNA, read in part, is TGCAGCGTCAGGACAACGGGTGGAAACACC.

This clone was observed a few times. The CDR3 DNA, read in part, is TGCGCCAGCAGCCCCTCAGTGGTCATGAACACTGAA. Its protein is CASSPSVVMNTE. The CDR3, in full, reads CASSPSVVMNTEAFF. The rearrangement links TRBV5-1 to TRBJ1-1; D uncertain. The read gets to within 3 residues of the CDR3 end, and the germline J gene fills in the rest. Between the trimmed V and J ends, which lost 4 bases and 0 bases, there was a span of 13 bases. The CDR3 length is 15 residues. CDR1 SGHRS and CDR2 YFSETQ come from the germline V gene.

This clone occurred a few times. CDR3: CASSNYDVGGYTF. The covered CDR3 bases are TGTGCCAGCAGCAACTACGACGTAGGTGGC. The chain links TRBV5-8 to TRBJ1-2, with unresolved D. The CDR3 end falls 3 residues outside the read, so it is completed with the germline J gene. The germline gives CDR1 SGHTS, CDR2 YDEGEE. V gave up 4 bases and J gave up 7 bases, with 14 bases separating them. This CDR3 has 13 amino acids. The full variable domain, its missing parts supplied by reference TRBV5-8 and TRBJ1-2, is EAGVTQSPTHLIKTRGQQATLRCSPISGHTSVYWYQQALGLGLQFLLWYDEGEERNRGNFPPRFSGRQFPNYSSELNVNALELEDSALYLCASSNYDVGGYTFGSGTRLTVV.

This clone was detected ten times or more. The CDR3 end falls 3 residues outside the read, so it is completed with the germline J gene. The chain joins TRBV19 to TRBJ2-3; 8 nucleotides line up with TRBD1. V gave up 4 bases and J gave up 1 base; unmatched junction bases: 7. The CDR3 loop spans 16 amino acids. The germline V gene encodes CDR1 LNHDA and CDR2 SQIVND (reference sequence). CDR3 DNA, as far as it was read: TGTGCCAGTAGTACCGACAGGGGTCGACGCACAGATACG. Its translation: CASSTDRGRRTDT. The whole CDR3 protein is CASSTDRGRRTDTQYF. Full variable domain (missing parts from reference TRBV19 and TRBJ2-3): DGGITQSPKYLFRKEGQNVTLSCEQNLNHDAMYWYRQDPGQGLRLIYYSQIVNDFQKGDIAEGYSVSREKKESFPLTVTSAQKNPTAFYLCASSTDRGRRTDTQYFGPGTRLTVL.

This clone was counted at least ten times. The CDR3 end falls 3 residues outside the read, so it is completed with the germline J gene. This chain joins TRBV7-2 and TRBJ2-5, with 12 bases identical to TRBD2. This CDR3 is 14 amino acids long. CDR1 is SGHTA, CDR2 FQGNSA, per germline. The junction had 1 base not matched to a gene; V was cut back by 4 bases and J by 4 bases. The CDR3 region is CASSWGLAGETQYF. The sequenced CDR3 bases are TGTGCCAGCAGCTGGGGACTAGCGGGAGAGACC.

This clone was seen repeatedly, ten times or more. The CDR3 is CASSEDRVSEAFF. The covered CDR3 bases are TGTGCCAGCAGTGAGGACAGGGTGTCTGAA. J is TRBJ1-1 and V is TRBV6-1; 8 nucleotides agree with TRBD1. The read comes to an end 3 residues before the CDR3 does, leaving the germline J gene to fill in the end. This CDR3 contains 13 residues. Germline V CDR1 and CDR2: MNHNS, SASEGT. Losses at the gene ends were 3 bases for V and 6 bases for J; bases not matched to a gene: 3.

This clone was detected ten times or more. The CDR3 end lies 3 residues beyond the end of the read and is filled in from the germline J gene. The chain carries TRBV6-2 or TRBV6-3 and TRBJ1-3; weak D call: TRBD1 (5 bases). The CDR3 contains 14 residues. Per the germline V gene, CDR1 is MNHEY and CDR2 is SVGEGT. V was pared by 2 bases and J by 0 bases, with 5 bases between. CDR3 sequence reads: CASSYGASGNTIYF. The DNA read from the CDR3 is TGTGCCAGCAGTTACGGGGCCTCTGGAAACACC.

This clone has a count of ten or more. The read terminates 3 residues ahead of where the CDR3 ends, so the germline J gene completes it. The chain combines TRBV5-1 with TRBJ2-3; 11 nucleotides align to TRBD1. Germline assignment: CDR1 SGHRS and CDR2 YFSETQ. Trimming took 3 bases from V and 4 from J; bases not matched to a gene: 4. CDR3 length equals 15 residues. CDR3 in amino acids: CASSSVGQGADTQYF. Partial CDR3 DNA: TGCGCCAGCAGCTCTGTGGGACAGGGGGCAGATACG.

This clone occurred many times. The read stops 3 residues short of the end of the CDR3; the missing end is completed from the germline J gene. This chain uses TRBV19 with TRBJ2-7, with 9 bases aligning to TRBD1. Trimming took 6 bases from V and 1 from J; bases not matched to a gene: 7. Looked up from germline, CDR1 is LNHDA and CDR2 is SQIVND (reference sequence). The CDR3 length is 15 residues. CDR3 bases read: TGTGCCAGTAGCATTACCGGGACAGGGTCCTACGAG. It codes for CASSITGTGSYE. The complete CDR3 reads CASSITGTGSYEQYF.

This clone has at least ten counts. The CDR3 end is not reached by the read, which stops 3 residues before it; the germline J gene fills it in. The chain uses TRBV14 and TRBJ1-3, with D possibly TRBD1 on 6 matching bases. V lost 2 bases and J lost 4, with 9 bases in between. Looked up from germline, CDR1 is SGHDN and CDR2 is FVKESK. CDR3 size: 14 residues. The CDR3: CASSQTGYGNTIYF. CDR3 DNA (partial): TGTGCCAGCAGCCAAACAGGGTACGGAAACACC.

This clone is medium-sized within its sample. The observed sequence ends 3 residues before the CDR3 terminus, with the missing tail filled in from the germline J gene. This chain uses TRBV7-1 with TRBJ2-6, with TRBD1 matching over 9 bases. TRBV7-1 is an ORF for which the function is uncertain. V trimming: 3 bases; J trimming: 4 bases; junction bases outside the gene matches: 22. The CDR3 contains 22 residues. The CDR3 spells CASSSRKSGTGTIHRGANVLTF. The CDR3 DNA, read in part, is TGTGCCAGCAGCTCCAGAAAATCCGGGACAGGGACAATCCACCGAGGGGCCAACGTC.

This clone showed up many times. The CDR3 end lies 3 residues beyond the end of the read and is filled in from the germline J gene. This chain connects TRBV7-8 to TRBJ2-1, with 10 positions matching TRBD2. After removal of 4 bases from V and 7 bases from J, the junction contained 10 bases not matched to a gene. Germline V gene data show CDR1 as SGHVS and CDR2 as FQNEAQ. The CDR3 length is 16 residues. The CDR3 bases that were read are TGTGCCAGCAGCTCTCCCGATAGCGGGAGGAGAAATGAG. Translated: CASSSPDSGRRNE. The CDR3 in full is CASSSPDSGRRNEQFF.

The sample holds many counts of this clone. The read halts 3 residues ahead of the CDR3 end, with the missing end drawn from the germline J gene. The chain joins TRBV20-1 to TRBJ2-7, with 12 bases that match TRBD2. Germline assignment: CDR1 DFQATT and CDR2 SNEGSKA (reference sequence). The trim removed 5 bases at V and 2 bases at J, leaving 13 bases unmatched. The CDR3 length is 17 residues. CDR3 bases read: TGCAGTGCTGGGCCGACTAGCGGGAGACACAATACCTACGAG. It yields the protein CSAGPTSGRHNTYE. The CDR3 as a whole reads CSAGPTSGRHNTYEQYF.

This clone was recorded a few times. The read finishes 3 residues shy of the CDR3 end, and the germline J gene is used to complete it. This chain uses TRBV20-1 with TRBJ2-1; 7 positions match TRBD2. CDR1 is DFQATT and CDR2 is SNEGSKA in the germline V gene (reference sequence). The CDR3 extends over 15 amino acids. V shed 4 bases, J shed 8 bases, and the junction held 14 bases outside the gene matches. The sequenced CDR3 bases are TGCAGTGCTACACCAAGCGGGACCCCTTCCCATGAG. Translated: CSATPSGTPSHE. The entire CDR3 sequence reads CSATPSGTPSHEQFF.

In this sample, this clone turned up many times. With the read ending 3 residues before the CDR3 end, the germline J gene is used to fill in that end. This rearrangement joins TRBV19 to TRBJ2-7; the match to TRBD1 covers 7 bases. V lost 1 base to trimming and J lost 3 bases; unmatched junction nucleotides: 9. The CDR3 extends over 16 amino acids. The germline CDR1 and CDR2 sequences are LNHDA and SQIVND (reference sequence). The chain's CDR3 is CASSIGATGEFYEQYF. CDR3 DNA, as far as it was read: TGTGCCAGTAGTATAGGGGCCACAGGGGAATTCTACGAG. Using reference TRBV19 and TRBJ2-7 for the parts outside the CDR3, the full variable domain is DGGITQSPKYLFRKEGQNVTLSCEQNLNHDAMYWYRQDPGQGLRLIYYSQIVNDFQKGDIAEGYSVSREKKESFPLTVTSAQKNPTAFYLCASSIGATGEFYEQYFGPGTRLTVT.

This clone came up many times. The read terminates 3 residues ahead of where the CDR3 ends, so the germline J gene completes it. Distinct nucleotide sequences in the sample also encode this CDR3. J is TRBJ1-1 and V is TRBV5-1; 10 nucleotides align to TRBD1. The germline V gene has CDR1 SGHRS and CDR2 YFSETQ. V was clipped by 1 base and J by 5 bases; unmatched bases: 2. This CDR3 has 14 residues. The part of the CDR3 DNA that was read is TGCGCCAGCAGCTTGTCGGGACAGGGGACTGAA. Translation: CASSLSGQGTE. The whole CDR3 reads CASSLSGQGTEAFF.

As for this clone: The missing CDR3 end, 3 residues past where the read stops, is filled in from the germline J gene. This chain links TRBV20-1 with TRBJ2-1, with 11 bases that match TRBD2. Per the germline V gene, CDR1 is DFQATT and CDR2 is SNEGSKA (reference sequence). The CDR3 sequence is 16 residues long. With 8 bases clipped from V and 9 bases from J, the junction kept 18 bases outside the gene matches. The sequenced part of the CDR3 DNA is TGCAGTATCGATCGACTAGCGGGAAGGTCCAGGAGTGAG. Its translation: CSIDRLAGRSRSE. The complete CDR3 protein is CSIDRLAGRSRSEQFF.

This clone was recorded at least ten times. The observed sequence ends 3 residues before the CDR3 terminus, with the missing tail filled in from the germline J gene. The V gene is TRBV5-1, the J gene TRBJ1-5; 9 bases align to TRBD1. The CDR3 length is 15 residues. J gave up 3 bases and V 2 bases, and 3 bases lay outside the gene matches. The germline CDR1 and CDR2 sequences are SGHRS and YFSETQ. CDR3 loop: CASSLQGANNQPQHF. The covered CDR3 bases are TGCGCCAGCAGCTTACAGGGGGCTAACAATCAGCCC.

At least ten counts were recorded for this clone. At one end the junction does not follow the germline gene, possibly because of a read error. Read coverage stops 3 residues before the CDR3 terminus; the germline J gene supplies the remainder. The chain combines TRBV20-1 with TRBJ2-1; 10 nucleotides line up with TRBD2. Germline CDR1 is DFQATT and CDR2 is SNEGSKA (reference sequence). The CDR3 totals 17 residues. The DNA read from the CDR3 is TGCAGTGCTAGAGATCTCGTAGCGGGAGGACTCTACAGTGAG. This gives the protein CSARDLVAGGLYSE. The complete CDR3 reads CSARDLVAGGLYSEQFF.

This clone was recorded many times. The CDR3 end is not reached by the read, which stops 3 residues before it; the germline J gene fills it in. V usage is TRBV11-2 and J usage is TRBJ2-3; 8 positions agree with TRBD1. The CDR3 consists of 15 residues. Germline values: CDR1 SGHAT, CDR2 FQNNGV. The V and J ends lost 4 bases and 2 bases, in that order; junction bases with no gene match: 5. The CDR3 sequence: CASSSSGQVTDTQYF. Incomplete CDR3 DNA: TGTGCCAGCAGCTCTTCGGGACAGGTCACAGATACG. Complete variable domain (other parts from reference TRBV11-2 and TRBJ2-3): EAGVAQSPRYKIIEKRQSVAFWCNPISGHATLYWYQQILGQGPKLLIQFQNNGVVDDSQLPKDRFSAERLKGVDSTLKIQPAKLEDSAVYLCASSSSGQVTDTQYFGPGTRLTVL.

This clone was counted at least ten times. The sequence runs out 3 residues before the end of the CDR3; the remainder is reconstructed from the germline J gene. The chain uses TRBV6-2 or TRBV6-3 and TRBJ2-1, with 12 bases matching TRBD2. The CDR3 totals 17 residues. Germline CDR1 is MNHEY and CDR2 is SVGEGT. V shed 0 bases, J shed 9 bases, and the junction held 9 bases outside the gene matches. CDR3 in amino acids: CASSYSRLAGGPGEQFF. The DNA read from the CDR3 is TGTGCCAGCAGTTACTCGAGGCTAGCGGGAGGGCCAGGTGAG.